Listed below are T cell receptor beta chains from one sample, sequenced in a study of OX40 agonist ivuxolimab in advanced cancers. Clones were read by immunoSEQ multiplex PCR, and TCRdb kept only the in-frame ones, dropping some. The profile shows about 82,000 clones, over 75% of them singletons. The sequencing used CD4+ or CD8+ T cells sorted from blood, collected in a trial of the OX40 agonist ivuxolimab. These receptors all come from an adult with an advanced solid tumor such as melanoma, head and neck, liver or kidney cancer. The CDR3 runs from the conserved cysteine through the conserved F or W. D genes are given only for firm matches. A clone size is listed for some rows: how often the clone was seen (once, few, many), or a class if it is expanded.

clone_size: once; d_call: -; v_call: TRBV18; j_call: TRBJ2-2; cdr3_nt: TGTGCCAGCTCACTGCAAGGGGCAGCCGGGGAGCTGTTTTTT; cdr3_aa: CASSLQGAAGELFF
clone_size: -; d_call: -; v_call: TRBV6-5; j_call: TRBJ2-7; cdr3_nt: TGTGCCAGCAGTTACCCGAGCCAGGACAACTCCTACGAGCAGTACTTC; cdr3_aa: CASSYPSQDNSYEQYF
clone_size: -; d_call: -; v_call: TRBV9; j_call: TRBJ1-5; cdr3_nt: TGTGCCAGCAGCGTAGTCGGGAGGGGCAATCAGCCCCAGCATTTT; cdr3_aa: CASSVVGRGNQPQHF
clone_size: -; d_call: TRBD1; v_call: TRBV6-6; j_call: TRBJ2-7; cdr3_nt: TGTGCCAGCAGTTACTCGACAGGGGGCGATCCCTACGAGCAGTACTTC; cdr3_aa: CASSYSTGGDPYEQYF
clone_size: -; d_call: -; v_call: TRBV14; j_call: TRBJ2-2; cdr3_nt: TGTGCCAGCAGCCAATCAGGGTTTCCCGGGGAGCTGTTTTTT; cdr3_aa: CASSQSGFPGELFF
clone_size: once; d_call: -; v_call: TRBV4-1; j_call: TRBJ1-4; cdr3_nt: TGCGCCAGCAGCCAAGGATCGGAAAAACTGTTTTTT; cdr3_aa: CASSQGSEKLFF
clone_size: -; d_call: -; v_call: TRBV30; j_call: TRBJ2-1; cdr3_nt: TGTGCCTGGAGCCTACAGTCTAGCTCCTACAATGAGCAGTTCTTC; cdr3_aa: CAWSLQSSSYNEQFF
clone_size: -; d_call: TRBD1; v_call: TRBV5-1; j_call: TRBJ2-1; cdr3_nt: TGCGCCAGCAGCTTGGGAGACAGGGCGCTCTACAATGAGCAGTTCTTC; cdr3_aa: CASSLGDRALYNEQFF
clone_size: -; d_call: -; v_call: TRBV10-3; j_call: TRBJ2-2; cdr3_nt: TGTGCCATCAGAACAGATAACACCGGGGAGCTGTTTTTT; cdr3_aa: CAIRTDNTGELFF
clone_size: -; d_call: -; v_call: TRBV30; j_call: TRBJ1-6; cdr3_nt: TGTGCCTGTACTAGCTCCTATAATTCACCCCTCCACTTT; cdr3_aa: CACTSSYNSPLHF
clone_size: -; d_call: -; v_call: TRBV5-1; j_call: TRBJ2-7; cdr3_nt: TGCGCCAGCAGCTTGGGGTCAGGCCTAGATACCTACGAGCAGTACTTC; cdr3_aa: CASSLGSGLDTYEQYF
clone_size: -; d_call: -; v_call: TRBV6-5; j_call: TRBJ2-3; cdr3_nt: TGTGCCAGCGAAGAGGGCCGAAGGGGCACAGATACGCAGTATTTT; cdr3_aa: CASEEGRRGTDTQYF
clone_size: -; d_call: TRBD2; v_call: TRBV5-1; j_call: TRBJ2-2; cdr3_nt: TGCGCCAGCAGCTTGATGCTAGCGGGAGGGTTCGGGGAGCTGTTTTTT; cdr3_aa: CASSLMLAGGFGELFF
clone_size: -; d_call: -; v_call: TRBV7-2; j_call: TRBJ2-2; cdr3_nt: TGTGCCAGCAGTTCCACGGGCCTCACCGGGGAGCTGTTTTTT; cdr3_aa: CASSSTGLTGELFF
clone_size: -; d_call: TRBD2; v_call: TRBV7-9; j_call: TRBJ2-4; cdr3_nt: TGTGCCAGCAGCCCTAGCGGAGGGGAGCGTAACATTCAGTACTTC; cdr3_aa: CASSPSGGERNIQYF
clone_size: -; d_call: TRBD2; v_call: TRBV18; j_call: TRBJ2-3; cdr3_nt: TGTGCCAGCTCTCACAAGACTAGCGGGATCACAGATACGCAGTATTTT; cdr3_aa: CASSHKTSGITDTQYF
clone_size: -; d_call: -; v_call: TRBV27; j_call: TRBJ2-2; cdr3_nt: TGTGCCAGCAGTTGGGTATCAGGGGAGCTGTTTTTT; cdr3_aa: CASSWVSGELFF
clone_size: -; d_call: -; v_call: TRBV18; j_call: TRBJ1-2; cdr3_nt: TGTGCCAGCTCACCATCGCAGAACTATGGCTACACCTTC; cdr3_aa: CASSPSQNYGYTF
clone_size: -; d_call: TRBD2; v_call: TRBV7-2; j_call: TRBJ2-7; cdr3_nt: TGTGCCAGCACCCCAAGACTAGGGACTACAGCCGAGCAGTACTTC; cdr3_aa: CASTPRLGTTAEQYF
clone_size: -; d_call: TRBD2; v_call: TRBV18; j_call: TRBJ2-3; cdr3_nt: TGTGCCAGCTCCTTACTAGCGGGAGGGCGGCGGCAGACAGATACGCAGTATTTT; cdr3_aa: CASSLLAGGRRQTDTQYF
clone_size: -; d_call: TRBD1; v_call: TRBV6-4; j_call: TRBJ1-1; cdr3_nt: TGTGCCAGCAAGACAGGGCAGACTGAAGCTTTCTTT; cdr3_aa: CASKTGQTEAFF
clone_size: -; d_call: -; v_call: TRBV7-6; j_call: TRBJ2-7; cdr3_nt: TGTGCCAGCAGCCCGCACTGGGGATGGGGGTCCGAGGACTACGAGCAGTACTTC; cdr3_aa: CASSPHWGWGSEDYEQYF
clone_size: few; d_call: -; v_call: TRBV6-5; j_call: TRBJ1-2; cdr3_nt: TGTGCCAGCAGTAATTTCCGACATGGCTACACCTTC; cdr3_aa: CASSNFRHGYTF
clone_size: -; d_call: TRBD2; v_call: TRBV10-3; j_call: TRBJ2-7; cdr3_nt: TGTGCCTCGCAGACTGGGGTTGGGGGGGTGTCGGGCTACGAGCAGTACTTC; cdr3_aa: CASQTGVGGVSGYEQYF